Below are 10 T cell receptor beta chains sequenced from a single sample in a study of T cells in tuberculosis. The data were produced by immunoSEQ multiplex PCR, yet TCRdb's version contains in-frame clones alone and is incomplete. This table has roughly 33,000 clones, approximately 90% appearing once. The specimen was PBMCs. All receptors come from a donor aged 5 to 30 with latent tuberculosis or without tuberculosis infection.

J is TRBJ1-1 and V is TRBV10-3, with D tentatively TRBD1 (6 bases). CDR1 and CDR2 (germline): ENHRY, SYGVKD. The V end was cut by 0 bases, the J end by 6 bases, with 11 bases between. This CDR3 is built from 14 residues. CDR3 nucleotides: TGTGCCATCAGTGAGTCGTCCAGGGGCGCTGAAGCTTTCTTT. Translated: CAISESSRGAEAFF.

The chain carries TRBV4-3 and TRBJ1-1; D ambiguous. In germline, CDR1 is LGHNA, CDR2 YSLEER. The CDR3 has 17 amino acids. V lost 0 bases, J lost 0 bases, and 14 bases lay in between. The CDR3 DNA sequence: TGCGCCAGCAGCCAAGATTTGCGGATCGGCTTGAACACTGAAGCTTTCTTT. Translation: CASSQDLRIGLNTEAFF.

This chain links TRBV30 with TRBJ1-1; no clear D. V was trimmed by 0 bases and J by 8 bases, leaving 10 bases between them. The CDR3 extends over 12 amino acids. Germline V gene lookup returns CDR1 GTSNPN and CDR2 SVGIG (reference sequence). The CDR3 protein is CAWSVPRGEAFF. CDR3 nucleotides: TGTGCCTGGAGTGTACCGCGGGGAGAAGCTTTCTTT.

This rearrangement joins TRBV30 to TRBJ1-1; TRBD1 agrees at 9 bases. This CDR3 is built from 12 residues. From germline, CDR1 is GTSNPN and CDR2 SVGIG (reference sequence). With 6 bases clipped from V and 11 bases from J, the junction kept 10 bases outside the gene matches. In DNA form, the CDR3 reads TGTGCCTGTCGACTGGGACAGGGTAGTGCTTTCTTT. It is translated as CACRLGQGSAFF.

V gene TRBV4-3 combines with J gene TRBJ2-7, with TRBD2 identical over 12 bases. Looked up from germline, CDR1 is LGHNA and CDR2 is YSLEER. The CDR3 is made up of 17 amino acids. The ends lost 0 bases at V and 6 bases at J; junction bases unmatched: 9. CDR3 protein: CASSQDRGLAGKREQYF. The CDR3 DNA reads as TGCGCCAGCAGCCAAGATCGAGGACTAGCGGGAAAGCGCGAGCAGTACTTC.

Comment on this clone: The junction and the germline gene differ at one end; a read error may be behind it. This chain connects TRBV7-6 to TRBJ2-7; no firm D call. Germline loops: CDR1 SGHVS, CDR2 FNYEAQ. The CDR3 has 11 residues. Here the CDR3 reads CASSSGPQTHF. The CDR3 nucleotides are TGTGCCAGCAGCTCAGGTCCACAAACTCACTTC.

The rearrangement links TRBV9 to TRBJ2-5; D might be TRBD2 (5 bases). CDR3 length: 16 residues. Germline V gene lookup returns CDR1 SGDLS and CDR2 YYNGEE. Trimming removed 0 bases at V and 2 bases at J, with 14 bases between. The CDR3 coding sequence is TGTGCCAGCAGCGTAGCTAGATTCGGGGTACAAGAGACCCAGTACTTC. The encoded protein is CASSVARFGVQETQYF.

This chain uses TRBV4-1 with TRBJ2-3; TRBD2 matches 8 bases. Germline assignment: CDR1 MGHRA and CDR2 YSYEKL. The junction had 7 bases not matched to a gene; V was cut back by 3 bases and J by 8 bases. The CDR3 has 14 residues. CDR3: CASSQLAGVGTQYF. The CDR3 nucleotides read TGCGCCAGCAGCCAGCTAGCGGGTGTGGGTACGCAGTATTTT.

The J gene is TRBJ2-1, the V gene TRBV6-5; TRBD1 might be the D (5 bases). This CDR3 contains 15 residues. Trimming left V 2 bases short and J 4 bases short, with 12 bases between. CDR1 MNHEY and CDR2 SVGAGI come from the germline V gene. The chain's CDR3 is CASSYGADEYNEQFF. CDR3 sequence (DNA): TGTGCCAGCAGTTACGGGGCGGATGAATACAATGAGCAGTTCTTC.

The chain couples TRBV5-6 to TRBJ2-2; 7 bases line up with TRBD1. Germline CDR1 SGHDT, CDR2 YYEEEE. This CDR3 has 16 amino acids. Trimming cost V 4 bases and J 0 bases; bases outside gene matches: 6. Here the CDR3 reads CASSASGTANTGELFF. CDR3 in DNA: TGTGCCAGCAGCGCCTCCGGGACAGCGAACACCGGGGAGCTGTTTTTT.